This T cell receptor (beta chain) was captured by sequencing in a study of blood T cell repertoires in COVID-19. Study as a whole: Collection of acute and convalescent COVID-19 samples took place in the United States, Italy and Spain.

In the original processing: Nucleated cell counts were estimated from reference gene primer amplification. Repertoires were generated with immunoSEQ multiplex PCR, while TCRdb's copy carries only in-frame clones and drops some. V, J and clone size derive from that table, while D and trimming were established from the DNA sequence. The data hold more than 90,000 clones, with around 86% observed a single time. CDR3 length: 15 amino acids. Germline-derived CDR1 and CDR2 are SGHDT and YYEEEE. Unmatched junction bases numbered 6, after V lost 4 bases and J lost 2 bases. Sequencing was performed on peripheral blood. This sequence originates from an older man with acute or convalescent COVID-19. The V and J genes are TRBV5-6 and TRBJ1-1, with TRBD1 matching 9 bases. CDR3 amino acids: CASSAGDRVNTEAFF. The CDR3 nucleotides are TGTGCCAGCAGCGCCGGGGACAGGGTTAACACTGAAGCTTTCTTT. Supplemented by reference TRBV5-6 and TRBJ1-1, the full variable domain reads DAGVTQSPTHLIKTRGQQVTLRCSPKSGHDTVSWYQQALGQGPQFIFQYYEEEERQRGNFPDRFSGHQFPNYSSELNVNALLLGDSALYLCASSAGDRVNTEAFFGQGTRLTVV.